Listed here are 14 T cell receptor beta chains from one sample, sequenced in a study of cytotoxic CD8 clonotypes in ibrutinib-treated CLL. Profiled with immunoSEQ multiplex PCR; TCRdb holds only in-frame clones, not every one. The sample includes approximately 130,000 clones, 80% to 85% of them seen just once. Sequencing used PBMCs, obtained after 24 months of ibrutinib treatment. These receptors were taken from a human donor with chronic lymphocytic leukemia.

The rearrangement joins TRBV18 to TRBJ1-1, with 9 positions matching TRBD1. The V gene's germline CDR1 is KGHSH and CDR2 LQKENI. The CDR3 totals 16 residues. After removal of 3 bases from V and 5 bases from J, the junction contained 10 bases not matched to a gene. CDR3 sequence (DNA): TGTGCCAGCTCACCCGGGACAGGGATTGTTATAACTGAAGCTTTCTTT. Its translation is CASSPGTGIVITEAFF.

This clone occurred a few times. V and J are TRBV5-1 and TRBJ1-2; 7 bases map to TRBD1. Germline loops: CDR1 SGHRS, CDR2 YFSETQ. Trimming removed 0 bases from V and 6 bases from J; junction bases left unmatched: 11. The CDR3 is 16 residues long. The CDR3 spells CASSLDTRQGPNGYTF. CDR3 nucleotide sequence: TGCGCCAGCAGCTTGGACACCCGACAGGGCCCAAATGGCTACACCTTC.

The gene calls are TRBV6-5 and TRBJ2-7, with TRBD2 as a possible D gene (6 bases). Germline CDR1 reads MNHEY; CDR2 reads SVGAGI. The CDR3 has 15 amino acids. Trimming removed 9 bases at V and 0 bases at J, with 18 bases between. The CDR3 spells CARKEGMEPSYEQYF. CDR3 DNA sequence: TGTGCCAGGAAGGAGGGGATGGAACCCTCCTACGAGCAGTACTTC.

This sequence joins TRBV5-1 and TRBJ2-3; a weak D match, TRBD1 (7 bases). The CDR3 is made up of 13 amino acids. Trimming stripped 2 bases from V and 6 bases from J, with 10 bases between. Germline CDR1 is SGHRS and CDR2 is YFSETQ. The DNA for the CDR3 is TGCGCCAGCAGCTTACAGGGGAGGGATACGCAGTATTTT. Translating it yields CASSLQGRDTQYF.

The chain couples TRBV6-1 to TRBJ2-7, with D perhaps TRBD1 (6 bases). This CDR3 is built from 15 residues. Germline V CDR1 and CDR2: MNHNS, SASEGT. Trimming took 6 bases from V and 1 from J, leaving 16 bases between them. DNA for the CDR3: TGTGCCAGCAGCCGAACAGGGACCATTTCCTACGAGCAGTACTTC. It encodes CASSRTGTISYEQYF.

The chain joins TRBV5-4 to TRBJ1-6; D is possibly TRBD1 (6 bases). The CDR3 extends over 16 amino acids. Looked up from germline, CDR1 is SGHNT and CDR2 is YYREEE (reference sequence). V lost 1 base to trimming and J lost 4 bases, with 12 bases between them. Here the CDR3 reads CASSLNRDIYNSPLHF. CDR3 bases: TGTGCCAGCAGCTTGAACCGGGACATTTATAATTCACCCCTCCACTTT. The entire variable domain, with the rest obtained from reference TRBV5-4 and TRBJ1-6, is as follows: ETGVTQSPTHLIKTRGQQVTLRCSSQSGHNTVSWYQQALGQGPQFIFQYYREEENGRGNFPPRFSGLQFPNYSSELNVNALELDDSALYLCASSLNRDIYNSPLHFGNGTRLTVT.

V is TRBV18 and J is TRBJ2-5; no clear D. Germline loops: CDR1 KGHSH, CDR2 LQKENI. The CDR3 totals 16 residues. The germline V and J ends were trimmed by 3 bases and 1 base, with 15 bases remaining between them. The CDR3 DNA is TGTGCCAGCTCACCCATACACGGGCAGTCCCAAGAGACCCAGTACTTC. Residues: CASSPIHGQSQETQYF.

This clone was counted a single time. The chain employs TRBV19 and TRBJ2-3, with 8 bases fitting TRBD1. The length of the CDR3 is 16 residues. The V gene end was trimmed by 2 bases and the J gene end by 1 base; junction bases not matched to a gene: 5. The germline V gene has CDR1 LNHDA and CDR2 SQIVND (reference sequence). The CDR3 sequence is CASSISWGQGTDTQYF. In DNA form, the CDR3 reads TGTGCCAGTAGTATATCTTGGGGACAGGGCACAGATACGCAGTATTTT.

The J gene is TRBJ1-1, the V gene TRBV11-2; D is unclear. Trimming shortened V by 5 bases and J by 7 bases, and 8 bases separated the two germline ends. The CDR3 extends over 11 amino acids. Germline V gene lookup returns CDR1 SGHAT and CDR2 FQNNGV. The CDR3, as DNA: TGTGCCAGCAGCCGTCTGGGTGAAGCTTTCTTT. Its protein product is CASSRLGEAFF. Full variable domain (outside the CDR3, taken from reference TRBV11-2 and TRBJ1-1): EAGVAQSPRYKIIEKRQSVAFWCNPISGHATLYWYQQILGQGPKLLIQFQNNGVVDDSQLPKDRFSAERLKGVDSTLKIQPAKLEDSAVYLCASSRLGEAFFGQGTRLTVV.

The chain uses TRBV2 and TRBJ2-5, with D perhaps matching TRBD1 or TRBD2 (5 bases each). TRBJ2-7 explains the end of the DNA better; the J call may be wrong. CDR3 length equals 16 residues. CDR1 is SNHLY and CDR2 is FYNNEI in the germline V gene. As DNA, the CDR3 is TGTGCCAGCAGTTCAACTTTCAGAGGGGCCGCCTACGAGCAGTACTTC. Translating gives CASSSTFRGAAYEQYF.

This chain joins TRBV5-4 and TRBJ1-6; 10 bases are a match to TRBD1. CDR3 length: 16 amino acids. The V segment lost 0 bases and the J segment 10 bases; nucleotides outside the gene matches: 7. In germline, CDR1 is SGHNT, CDR2 YYREEE (reference sequence). The CDR3 nucleotides are TGTGCCAGCAGCTTGGCGCGACAGGGGGCAGGGTCACCCCTCCACTTT. Translation gives CASSLARQGAGSPLHF.

This clone was picked up a small number of times. The chain employs TRBV6-6 and TRBJ1-6; the D is unclear. Trimming stripped 2 bases from V and 7 bases from J, with 9 bases between. Germline CDR1 and CDR2: MNHNY and SVGAGI (reference sequence). The CDR3 consists of 14 residues. The CDR3 reads CASSYGSGNSPLHF. CDR3 coding DNA: TGTGCCAGCAGTTACGGGTCTGGGAATTCACCCCTCCACTTT.

This sequence joins TRBV20-1 and TRBJ1-6; maybe TRBD1 (5 bases). From germline, CDR1 is DFQATT and CDR2 SNEGSKA (reference sequence). The CDR3 covers 11 residues. The V gene lost 6 bases and the J gene lost 8 bases, with 8 bases spanning the gap. CDR3 nucleotides: TGCAGTGCGGCGGGGGATTCACCCCTCCACTTT. This codes for CSAAGDSPLHF.

The chain is built from TRBV21-1 and TRBJ2-4; the table's TRBD1 call for D was not verified on the DNA. TRBV21-1 is a pseudogene segment. The CDR3 totals 17 residues. The CDR3 here is CASPNKDRQGAKNIQYF. DNA of the CDR3: TGTGCCAGCCCTAATAAAGATAGGCAGGGGGCCAAAAACATTCAGTACTTC.